These T cell receptor beta chains were read from a single sample in a study of blood T cells in healthy people across ages. TCRdb reprocessed the 5' RACE reads with MiXCR, giving one entry per CDR3 protein. The data contain about 780,000 distinct CDR3 sequences, about half of them seen just once; the ten biggest clones take up less than 20%. Input material: blood. All receptors come from a man older than 75 in good health. CDR3s include the opening cysteine and the closing phenylalanine or tryptophan. D genes are given only for firm matches. The size of a clone is reported for some rows only, either as once, few or many, or as a class for expanded clones.

V: TRBV6-6; size: NA; length: 13; J: TRBJ2-5; D: NA; CDR3: CASSAGYQETQYF; DNA: TGTGCCAGCTCCGCAGGGTACCAAGAGACCCAGTACTTC
V: TRBV14; size: few; length: 15; J: TRBJ2-5; D: TRBD1; CDR3: CASNSGQAYQETQYF; DNA: TGTGCCAGTAACTCGGGACAGGCGTACCAAGAGACCCAGTACTTC
V: TRBV2; size: NA; length: 15; J: TRBJ2-2; D: NA; CDR3: CAKTVLPGPTGELFF; DNA: TGTGCCAAAACGGTTTTGCCGGGACCCACCGGGGAGCTGTTTTTT
V: TRBV10-1; size: once; length: 12; J: TRBJ2-1; D: TRBD2; CDR3: CASSNSGREQFF; DNA: TGCGCCAGCAGTAATAGCGGGAGGGAGCAGTTCTTC
V: TRBV2; size: NA; length: 14; J: TRBJ2-3; D: TRBD2; CDR3: CASREGLAGNTQYF; DNA: TGTGCCAGCAGGGAAGGACTAGCGGGGAATACGCAGTATTTT
V: TRBV28; size: NA; length: 15; J: TRBJ2-1; D: NA; CDR3: CASSSSFVSYNEQFF; DNA: TGTGCCAGCAGTTCCAGCTTCGTCTCCTACAATGAGCAGTTCTTC
V: TRBV6-6; size: few; length: 16; J: TRBJ2-6; D: NA; CDR3: CASSWPMRSGANVLTF; DNA: TGTGCCAGCAGTTGGCCCATGCGTAGCGGGGCCAACGTCCTGACTTTC
V: TRBV20-1; size: few; length: 16; J: TRBJ2-1; D: NA; CDR3: CSAIITFTGDYDEQFF; DNA: TGCAGTGCTATCATAACCTTCACCGGAGACTACGATGAGCAGTTCTTC
V: TRBV29-1; size: many; length: 13; J: TRBJ2-7; D: TRBD2; CDR3: CSVFLAGGYEQYF; DNA: TGCAGCGTTTTCCTAGCGGGGGGTTACGAGCAGTACTTC
V: TRBV7-9; size: NA; length: 14; J: TRBJ2-7; D: TRBD2; CDR3: CASSPSLAGYEQYF; DNA: TGTGCCAGCAGCCCGTCCCTAGCGGGCTACGAGCAGTACTTC
V: TRBV2; size: few; length: 14; J: TRBJ2-1; D: NA; CDR3: CASSAVNSFDEQFF; DNA: TGTGCCAGCAGTGCAGTCAATAGCTTCGATGAGCAGTTCTTC
V: TRBV25-1; size: NA; length: 13; J: TRBJ2-2; D: NA; CDR3: CASRGENTGELFF; DNA: TGTGCCAGCCGCGGGGAGAACACCGGGGAGCTGTTTTTT
V: TRBV3-1; size: NA; length: 18; J: TRBJ2-5; D: TRBD2; CDR3: CASSQGTATSGSQETQYF; DNA: TGTGCCAGCAGCCAAGGGACCGCGACTAGCGGGAGCCAAGAGACCCAGTACTTC
V: TRBV30; size: few; length: 16; J: TRBJ2-1; D: TRBD2; CDR3: CAWSVSSTSGSNEQFF; DNA: TGTGCCTGGAGTGTAAGTTCGACTAGCGGGAGTAATGAGCAGTTCTTC
V: TRBV2; size: NA; length: 15; J: TRBJ2-7; D: NA; CDR3: CASSPGRTRAYEQYF; DNA: TGTGCCAGCAGTCCGGGCCGTACGAGGGCCTACGAGCAGTACTTC
V: TRBV11-2; size: NA; length: 16; J: TRBJ2-3; D: TRBD1; CDR3: CASSPGQGPGTDTQYF; DNA: TGTGCCAGCAGCCCCGGACAGGGACCGGGCACAGATACGCAGTATTTT
V: TRBV3-1; size: once; length: 18; J: TRBJ2-7; D: NA; CDR3: CASSQDTTGHLSYNEQYF; DNA: TGTGCCAGCAGCCAAGACACAACGGGACACCTCTCCTACAATGAGCAGTACTTC
V: TRBV29-1; size: NA; length: 14; J: TRBJ2-1; D: TRBD2; CDR3: CSVRSGGASNEQFF; DNA: TGCAGCGTTAGAAGCGGGGGGGCCAGCAATGAGCAGTTCTTC
V: TRBV11-3; size: NA; length: 14; J: TRBJ1-1; D: TRBD1; CDR3: CASSWTGPNTEAFF; DNA: TGTGCCAGCAGCTGGACAGGGCCCAACACTGAAGCTTTCTTT
V: TRBV6-6; size: NA; length: 13; J: TRBJ1-2; D: NA; CDR3: CASRLQEPYGYTF; DNA: TGTGCCAGCAGATTACAGGAGCCCTATGGCTACACCTTC
V: TRBV10-3; size: many; length: 13; J: TRBJ2-7; D: NA; CDR3: CAISNRDGYEQYF; DNA: TGTGCCATCAGTAACCGGGACGGCTACGAGCAGTACTTC
V: TRBV6-4; size: NA; length: 16; J: TRBJ2-1; D: TRBD2; CDR3: CASSDDTSGNYNEQFF; DNA: TGTGCCAGCAGTGACGATACTAGCGGGAACTACAATGAGCAGTTCTTC